Listed below are T cell receptor beta chains from one sample, sequenced in a study of blood T cell repertoires in COVID-19. The protocol was immunoSEQ multiplex PCR, while the TCRdb copy is restricted to in-frame clones and leaves out a portion. The data show about 160,000 clones, about 81% seen once. Sequences were obtained from peripheral blood. These receptors all stem from a human donor in a cohort sampled during active COVID-19. Each CDR3 is given with its conserved first and last residue. D genes are given only for firm matches. Clone size is shown for a subset of rows, as once, few, many or a class of expanded clone.

CDR3aa: CASSLDPSGKYEQYF
CDR3nt: TGTGCCAGCAGCTTAGACCCTAGCGGGAAGTACGAGCAGTACTTC
abundance: .
v_gene: TRBV7-2
d_gene: TRBD2
j_gene: TRBJ2-7

CDR3aa: CASDIVNEQFF
CDR3nt: TGTGCCAGCGATATAGTCAATGAGCAGTTCTTC
abundance: .
v_gene: TRBV6-5
d_gene: .
j_gene: TRBJ2-1

CDR3aa: CASSYLIREKLFF
CDR3nt: TGTGCCAGCAGTTACCTGATTCGGGAAAAACTGTTTTTT
abundance: .
v_gene: TRBV6-6
d_gene: .
j_gene: TRBJ1-4

CDR3aa: CASSSRVLPLADTDTQYF
CDR3nt: TGCGCCAGCAGCTCAAGAGTCCTCCCTCTAGCGGACACAGATACGCAGTATTTT
abundance: .
v_gene: TRBV4-1
d_gene: TRBD2
j_gene: TRBJ2-3

CDR3aa: CASSWDSTFANTGELFF
CDR3nt: TGTGCTAGCAGCTGGGACAGCACTTTCGCGAACACCGGGGAGCTGTTTTTT
abundance: .
v_gene: TRBV7-7
d_gene: TRBD1
j_gene: TRBJ2-2

CDR3aa: CASSPSAGGDYGYTF
CDR3nt: TGTGCCAGCAGCCCGTCTGCAGGGGGCGACTATGGCTACACCTTC
abundance: .
v_gene: TRBV5-4
d_gene: TRBD1
j_gene: TRBJ1-2

CDR3aa: CASTPGSSYEQYF
CDR3nt: TGTGCCAGCACCCCGGGTAGCTCCTACGAGCAGTACTTC
abundance: .
v_gene: TRBV6-5
d_gene: .
j_gene: TRBJ2-7

CDR3aa: CASRNTSGSFEQYF
CDR3nt: TGTGCCAGCAGAAACACTAGCGGGTCCTTCGAGCAGTACTTC
abundance: once
v_gene: TRBV27
d_gene: TRBD2
j_gene: TRBJ2-7

CDR3aa: CASSLGQGGYQETQYF
CDR3nt: TGCGCCAGCAGCCTAGGACAGGGGGGTTACCAAGAGACCCAGTACTTC
abundance: .
v_gene: TRBV5-1
d_gene: TRBD1
j_gene: TRBJ2-5

CDR3aa: CASSLLSGRIYEQYF
CDR3nt: TGTGCCAGCAGCTTACTTAGCGGGAGAATTTACGAGCAGTACTTC
abundance: .
v_gene: TRBV5-4
d_gene: TRBD2
j_gene: TRBJ2-7

CDR3aa: CATSRAGGFNAAFF
CDR3nt: TGTGCCACCAGCAGAGCCGGAGGGTTTAATGCAGCTTTCTTT
abundance: .
v_gene: TRBV15
d_gene: .
j_gene: TRBJ1-1

CDR3aa: CSGGQYNEQFF
CDR3nt: TGCAGCGGTGGACAGTACAATGAGCAGTTCTTC
abundance: .
v_gene: TRBV29-1
d_gene: .
j_gene: TRBJ2-1

CDR3aa: CASSPTGTGSSYEQYF
CDR3nt: TGTGCCAGCTCACCTACCGGGACAGGAAGCTCCTACGAGCAGTACTTC
abundance: many
v_gene: TRBV18
d_gene: TRBD1
j_gene: TRBJ2-7

CDR3aa: CASSLSWGGSSTEAFF
CDR3nt: TGTGCCAGCAGCCTCTCGTGGGGGGGGTCGAGCACTGAAGCTTTCTTT
abundance: few
v_gene: TRBV3-1/TRBV3-2
d_gene: .
j_gene: TRBJ1-1

CDR3aa: CASSGASGRARGANVLTF
CDR3nt: TGCGCCAGCAGTGGTGCCAGCGGGAGGGCCCGTGGGGCCAACGTCCTGACTTTC
abundance: .
v_gene: TRBV10-2
d_gene: TRBD2
j_gene: TRBJ2-6

CDR3aa: CASSLAGQTYEQYF
CDR3nt: TGTGCCAGCAGCTTAGCAGGACAGACCTACGAGCAGTACTTC
abundance: .
v_gene: TRBV7-2
d_gene: .
j_gene: TRBJ2-7

CDR3aa: CASRDRTYTGELFF
CDR3nt: TGTGCCAGCAGGGACCGGACATACACCGGGGAGCTGTTTTTT
abundance: .
v_gene: TRBV6-5
d_gene: .
j_gene: TRBJ2-2

CDR3aa: CASSDDTEDEQYF
CDR3nt: TGTGCCAGCAGTGACGACACCGAAGACGAGCAGTACTTC
abundance: .
v_gene: TRBV27
d_gene: .
j_gene: TRBJ2-7

CDR3aa: CASSHKLGMGQGFKYF
CDR3nt: TGCGCCAGCAGCCATAAGTTGGGGATGGGACAGGGGTTCAAGTACTTC
abundance: .
v_gene: TRBV4-3
d_gene: TRBD1
j_gene: TRBJ2-7

CDR3aa: CASSEAWSTEAFF
CDR3nt: TGTGCCAGCAGTGAAGCCTGGAGCACTGAAGCTTTCTTT
abundance: few
v_gene: TRBV6-1
d_gene: .
j_gene: TRBJ1-1

CDR3aa: CASSRVYSYEQYF
CDR3nt: TGTGCCAGCAGCCGTGTGTACTCCTACGAGCAGTACTTC
abundance: .
v_gene: TRBV3-1/TRBV3-2
d_gene: .
j_gene: TRBJ2-7

CDR3aa: CASSLAVNPPTEQYF
CDR3nt: TGTGCCAGCAGCTTAGCGGTCAACCCACCTACGGAGCAGTACTTC
abundance: once
v_gene: TRBV7-8
d_gene: .
j_gene: TRBJ2-7

CDR3aa: CASSIVGVNTGELFF
CDR3nt: TGTGCCAGTAGTATAGTGGGAGTGAACACCGGGGAGCTGTTTTTT
abundance: .
v_gene: TRBV19
d_gene: .
j_gene: TRBJ2-2

CDR3aa: CASSTGSQPQHF
CDR3nt: TGTGCCAGTAGTACGGGGAGTCAGCCCCAGCATTTT
abundance: once
v_gene: TRBV19
d_gene: .
j_gene: TRBJ1-5

CDR3aa: CASSLDFSGTYQETQYF
CDR3nt: TGTGCCAGCAGCTTAGACTTTAGCGGGACCTACCAAGAGACCCAGTACTTC
abundance: .
v_gene: TRBV7-6
d_gene: TRBD2
j_gene: TRBJ2-5

CDR3aa: CASSESAGVNTGELFF
CDR3nt: TGCGCCAGCAGTGAGTCGGCCGGGGTTAACACCGGGGAGCTGTTTTTT
abundance: .
v_gene: TRBV10-1
d_gene: .
j_gene: TRBJ2-2

CDR3aa: CASSYSLGARINSYNEQFF
CDR3nt: TGTGCCAGCAGTTACTCCCTGGGGGCTCGAATAAACTCCTACAATGAGCAGTTCTTC
abundance: .
v_gene: TRBV6-2/TRBV6-3
d_gene: .
j_gene: TRBJ2-1

CDR3aa: CASILNREATDTQYF
CDR3nt: TGTGCCAGCATCCTAAACAGGGAAGCCACAGATACGCAGTATTTT
abundance: .
v_gene: TRBV21-1
d_gene: .
j_gene: TRBJ2-3

CDR3aa: CASSFRRDRNTGELFF
CDR3nt: TGTGCCAGCAGTTTTCGAAGGGACAGAAACACCGGGGAGCTGTTTTTT
abundance: .
v_gene: TRBV27
d_gene: TRBD1
j_gene: TRBJ2-2

CDR3aa: CASSYTDWSYGYTF
CDR3nt: TGTGCCAGCAGTTACACGGACTGGTCCTATGGCTACACCTTC
abundance: .
v_gene: TRBV6-2/TRBV6-3
d_gene: .
j_gene: TRBJ1-2

CDR3aa: CASSFHSGSGNTGELFF
CDR3nt: TGTGCCAGCAGCTTTCATAGCGGGAGTGGGAACACCGGGGAGCTGTTTTTT
abundance: .
v_gene: TRBV11-3
d_gene: TRBD2
j_gene: TRBJ2-2

CDR3aa: CASSFGGFTEAFF
CDR3nt: TGTGCCAGCAGTTTCGGGGGGTTTACTGAAGCTTTCTTT
abundance: .
v_gene: TRBV12-3/TRBV12-4
d_gene: .
j_gene: TRBJ1-1

CDR3aa: CASSSRISGANVLTF
CDR3nt: TGTGCCAGCAGCTCCAGGATCTCTGGGGCCAACGTCCTGACTTTC
abundance: .
v_gene: TRBV13
d_gene: .
j_gene: TRBJ2-6

CDR3aa: CASSRLSRANTQYF
CDR3nt: TGTGCCAGCAGCCGTTTAAGCAGGGCTAATACGCAGTATTTT
abundance: once
v_gene: TRBV3-1/TRBV3-2
d_gene: .
j_gene: TRBJ2-3

CDR3aa: CASSPSPDISNSPLHF
CDR3nt: TGTGCCAGCAGTCCCTCACCCGACATATCTAATTCACCCCTCCACTTT
abundance: .
v_gene: TRBV27
d_gene: .
j_gene: TRBJ1-6

CDR3aa: CASSLSSGGRSNEQFF
CDR3nt: TGTGCCAGCAGCTTGTCTAGCGGGGGCAGGAGCAATGAGCAGTTCTTC
abundance: few
v_gene: TRBV7-3
d_gene: TRBD2
j_gene: TRBJ2-1

CDR3aa: CASSRRDRSSGANVLTF
CDR3nt: TGTGCCAGCTCACGCCGGGACAGATCCTCTGGGGCCAACGTCCTGACTTTC
abundance: .
v_gene: TRBV18
d_gene: TRBD1
j_gene: TRBJ2-6

CDR3aa: CASSSTWSFGELFF
CDR3nt: TGTGCCAGCAGCTCAACCTGGAGTTTCGGGGAGCTGTTTTTT
abundance: .
v_gene: TRBV7-2
d_gene: .
j_gene: TRBJ2-2

CDR3aa: CASSSNRGEKLFF
CDR3nt: TGCGCCAGCAGCTCAAACAGGGGCGAAAAACTGTTTTTT
abundance: few
v_gene: TRBV5-1
d_gene: TRBD1
j_gene: TRBJ1-4

CDR3aa: CASSYSSRSLNEKLFF
CDR3nt: TGTGCCAGCAGTTACTCGTCCAGGTCCCTTAATGAAAAACTGTTTTTT
abundance: .
v_gene: TRBV6-2/TRBV6-3
d_gene: .
j_gene: TRBJ1-4

CDR3aa: CASSRASGSSGYNEQFF
CDR3nt: TGTGCCAGCAGCCGAGCTAGCGGGAGTTCGGGGTACAATGAGCAGTTCTTC
abundance: .
v_gene: TRBV14
d_gene: TRBD2
j_gene: TRBJ2-1

CDR3aa: CASRLHGTGRTEAFF
CDR3nt: TGTGCCAGCAGACTCCATGGAACAGGGCGGACTGAAGCTTTCTTT
abundance: few
v_gene: TRBV6-5
d_gene: .
j_gene: TRBJ1-1

CDR3aa: CAPGSGNTIYF
CDR3nt: TGTGCCCCCGGTTCTGGAAACACCATATATTTT
abundance: few
v_gene: TRBV5-3
d_gene: .
j_gene: TRBJ1-3

CDR3aa: CASSLTIAGGGDTQYF
CDR3nt: TGTGCCAGCAGCTTAACAATAGCGGGGGGTGGCGATACGCAGTATTTT
abundance: .
v_gene: TRBV7-2
d_gene: TRBD2
j_gene: TRBJ2-3

CDR3aa: CATSPAGTEAFF
CDR3nt: TGTGCCACCAGCCCCGCGGGCACTGAAGCTTTCTTT
abundance: .
v_gene: TRBV15
d_gene: .
j_gene: TRBJ1-1

CDR3aa: CASLGGRAYEQYF
CDR3nt: TGTGCCAGCCTGGGGGGGAGGGCCTACGAGCAGTACTTC
abundance: .
v_gene: TRBV28
d_gene: TRBD2
j_gene: TRBJ2-7

CDR3aa: CASTSLGRGSSDTQYF
CDR3nt: TGCGCCAGCACCTCACTGGGCAGGGGGAGTTCAGATACGCAGTATTTT
abundance: .
v_gene: TRBV4-1
d_gene: TRBD1
j_gene: TRBJ2-3

CDR3aa: CASSYQGEAGELFF
CDR3nt: TGCGCCAGCAGCTATCAGGGGGAAGCCGGGGAGCTGTTTTTT
abundance: .
v_gene: TRBV5-1
d_gene: TRBD1
j_gene: TRBJ2-2

CDR3aa: CASSLQSGGYGQFF
CDR3nt: TGTGCCAGCAGTTTACAATCAGGGGGCTATGGGCAGTTCTTC
abundance: .
v_gene: TRBV27
d_gene: TRBD1
j_gene: TRBJ2-1

CDR3aa: CASSQGRDRFYNEQFF
CDR3nt: TGCGCCAGCAGCCAGGGCCGGGACAGATTTTACAATGAGCAGTTCTTC
abundance: .
v_gene: TRBV4-3
d_gene: TRBD1
j_gene: TRBJ2-1

CDR3aa: CASSPQGASRSPLHF
CDR3nt: TGTGCCAGCAGTCCACAGGGGGCATCTCGTTCACCCCTCCACTTT
abundance: .
v_gene: TRBV27
d_gene: TRBD1
j_gene: TRBJ1-6